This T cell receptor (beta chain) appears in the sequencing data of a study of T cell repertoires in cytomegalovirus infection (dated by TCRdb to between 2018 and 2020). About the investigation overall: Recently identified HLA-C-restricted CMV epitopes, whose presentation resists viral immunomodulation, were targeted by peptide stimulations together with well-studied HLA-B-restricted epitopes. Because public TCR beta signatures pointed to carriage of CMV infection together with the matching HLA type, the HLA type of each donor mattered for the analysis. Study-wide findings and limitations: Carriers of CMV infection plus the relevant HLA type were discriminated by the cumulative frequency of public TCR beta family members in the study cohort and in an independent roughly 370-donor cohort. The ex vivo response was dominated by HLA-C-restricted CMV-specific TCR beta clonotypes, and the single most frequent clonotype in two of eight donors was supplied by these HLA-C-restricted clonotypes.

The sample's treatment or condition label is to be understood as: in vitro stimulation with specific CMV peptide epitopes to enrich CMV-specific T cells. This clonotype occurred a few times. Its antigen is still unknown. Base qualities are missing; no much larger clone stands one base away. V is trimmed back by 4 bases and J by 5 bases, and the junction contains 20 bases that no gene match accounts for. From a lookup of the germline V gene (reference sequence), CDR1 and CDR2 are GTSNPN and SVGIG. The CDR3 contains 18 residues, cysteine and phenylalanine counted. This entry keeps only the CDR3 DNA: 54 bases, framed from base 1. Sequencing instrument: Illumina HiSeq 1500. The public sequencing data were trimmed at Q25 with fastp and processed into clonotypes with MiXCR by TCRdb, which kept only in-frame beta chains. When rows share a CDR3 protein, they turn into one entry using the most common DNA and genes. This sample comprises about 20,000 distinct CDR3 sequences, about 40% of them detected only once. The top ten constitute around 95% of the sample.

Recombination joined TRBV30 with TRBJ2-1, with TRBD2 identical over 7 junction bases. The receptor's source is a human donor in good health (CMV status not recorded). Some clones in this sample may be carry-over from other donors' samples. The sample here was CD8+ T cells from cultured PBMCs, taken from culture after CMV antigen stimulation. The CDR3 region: CAWKPWGGGNYEDNEQFF. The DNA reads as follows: TGTGCCTGGAAACCCTGGGGCGGGGGAAACTACGAAGACAATGAGCAGTTCTTC.